These T cell receptor beta chains were read from a single sample in a study of OX40 agonist ivuxolimab in advanced cancers. TCRdb's table, derived via immunoSEQ multiplex PCR, lists solely in-frame clones and lacks some. The sample yields 100,000 to 120,000 clones, over 85% seen once. Sample: CD4+ or CD8+ T cells sorted from blood, taken in a trial of the OX40 agonist ivuxolimab. The receptors stem from an adult with an advanced solid tumor such as melanoma, head and neck, liver or kidney cancer. CDR3s include the opening cysteine and the closing phenylalanine or tryptophan. Fields, in order: J gene, D gene, V gene, clone size, CDR3 DNA, CDR3 protein. The D gene is left open where the match is weak. Rows give clone size only sometimes, using once, few, many, or a class for an expanded clone.

j_gene: TRBJ2-2; d_gene: NA; v_gene: TRBV7-2; abundance: NA; CDR3nt: TGTGCCAGCAGCTTCGGGACAGGGGAGCTGTTTTTT; CDR3aa: CASSFGTGELFF
j_gene: TRBJ1-1; d_gene: NA; v_gene: TRBV9; abundance: NA; CDR3nt: TGTGCCAGCAGCGCTCAGGGGTTCATGAACACTGAAGCTTTCTTT; CDR3aa: CASSAQGFMNTEAFF
j_gene: TRBJ1-1; d_gene: TRBD1; v_gene: TRBV30; abundance: NA; CDR3nt: TGTGCCTGGAGTCCTGGACAGGCTCTGGCTTTCTTT; CDR3aa: CAWSPGQALAFF
j_gene: TRBJ1-6; d_gene: NA; v_gene: TRBV5-4; abundance: NA; CDR3nt: TGTGCCAGCAGCTTGCCGGATTCACCCCTCCACTTT; CDR3aa: CASSLPDSPLHF
j_gene: TRBJ1-5; d_gene: NA; v_gene: TRBV6-5; abundance: NA; CDR3nt: TGTGCCAGCAGTTACTCGGTAGGCCAGCCCCAGCATTTT; CDR3aa: CASSYSVGQPQHF
j_gene: TRBJ2-1; d_gene: NA; v_gene: TRBV19; abundance: once; CDR3nt: TGTGCCAGTAGACACACGAGCTCCTACAATGAGCAGTTCTTC; CDR3aa: CASRHTSSYNEQFF
j_gene: TRBJ1-5; d_gene: TRBD1; v_gene: TRBV10-1; abundance: NA; CDR3nt: TGCGCCAGCCGGACAGGGGAGGGTCAGCCCCAGCATTTT; CDR3aa: CASRTGEGQPQHF
j_gene: TRBJ2-7; d_gene: TRBD2; v_gene: TRBV2; abundance: few; CDR3nt: TGTGCCAGCAGCCGGGGGGGGTTAAGCGAGCAGTACTTC; CDR3aa: CASSRGGLSEQYF
j_gene: TRBJ2-3; d_gene: TRBD1; v_gene: TRBV7-9; abundance: NA; CDR3nt: TGTGCCAGCAGCTTAGGACAGGGGTTGGAGGATACGCAGTATTTT; CDR3aa: CASSLGQGLEDTQYF
j_gene: TRBJ2-1; d_gene: TRBD2; v_gene: TRBV7-9; abundance: NA; CDR3nt: TGTGCCAGCAGCTTACTAACTAGCGGGAGTCAGTTCTTC; CDR3aa: CASSLLTSGSQFF
j_gene: TRBJ2-7; d_gene: TRBD2; v_gene: TRBV10-3; abundance: NA; CDR3nt: TGTGCCATCAGTGATAGACTAGCGGGGGCCTACGAGCAGTACTTC; CDR3aa: CAISDRLAGAYEQYF
j_gene: TRBJ1-3; d_gene: NA; v_gene: TRBV7-3; abundance: NA; CDR3nt: TGTGCCAGCAGCCCTAATTTTCATGGGTCTGGAAACACCATATATTTT; CDR3aa: CASSPNFHGSGNTIYF
j_gene: TRBJ2-6; d_gene: NA; v_gene: TRBV7-8; abundance: NA; CDR3nt: TGTGCCAGCAGCATCCTTCAGGGCCTCGGGGCCAACGTCCTGACTTTC; CDR3aa: CASSILQGLGANVLTF
j_gene: TRBJ2-7; d_gene: NA; v_gene: TRBV7-8; abundance: few; CDR3nt: TGTGCCAGCAGCTTAGGGCGGTTCTCCTACGAGCAGTACTTC; CDR3aa: CASSLGRFSYEQYF
j_gene: TRBJ1-3; d_gene: TRBD1; v_gene: TRBV29-1; abundance: NA; CDR3nt: TGCAGCGCAGGGGACAGCTCTGGAAACACCATATATTTT; CDR3aa: CSAGDSSGNTIYF
j_gene: TRBJ1-1; d_gene: NA; v_gene: TRBV5-8; abundance: NA; CDR3nt: TGTGCCAGCAGCTTGGGGGATATCGGCACTGAAGCTTTCTTT; CDR3aa: CASSLGDIGTEAFF
j_gene: TRBJ2-1; d_gene: NA; v_gene: TRBV2; abundance: NA; CDR3nt: TGTGCCAGCAGTGGGAGCGGGCCGATCTCCTACAATGAGCAGTTCTTC; CDR3aa: CASSGSGPISYNEQFF
j_gene: TRBJ2-7; d_gene: TRBD1; v_gene: TRBV14; abundance: NA; CDR3nt: TGTGCCAGCAGCTATTACAGGGGGAACGGCGAGCAGTACTTC; CDR3aa: CASSYYRGNGEQYF
j_gene: TRBJ1-3; d_gene: NA; v_gene: TRBV4-1; abundance: NA; CDR3nt: TGCGCCAGCAGCCAGTTAATGGGAAACACCATATATTTT; CDR3aa: CASSQLMGNTIYF
j_gene: TRBJ2-1; d_gene: NA; v_gene: TRBV5-1; abundance: NA; CDR3nt: TGCGCCAGCAGCTTGGACCGGACTAAATACAATGAGCAGTTCTTC; CDR3aa: CASSLDRTKYNEQFF
j_gene: TRBJ2-3; d_gene: NA; v_gene: TRBV7-7; abundance: NA; CDR3nt: TGTGCTAGCAGCTCGTCCGCGGCAGATACGCAGTATTTT; CDR3aa: CASSSSAADTQYF
j_gene: TRBJ2-7; d_gene: NA; v_gene: TRBV6-5; abundance: NA; CDR3nt: TGTGCCAGCAGTTACTCGGGTACAGGAGGGGGCGACGAGCAGTACTTC; CDR3aa: CASSYSGTGGGDEQYF
j_gene: TRBJ2-3; d_gene: NA; v_gene: TRBV5-6; abundance: NA; CDR3nt: TGTGCCAGCAGGTATCGAGCGGGGCAGGGGATCACAGATACGCAGTATTTT; CDR3aa: CASRYRAGQGITDTQYF
j_gene: TRBJ1-5; d_gene: NA; v_gene: TRBV18; abundance: NA; CDR3nt: TGTGCCAGCTCACCGACACAGGGCGTCAATCAGCCCCAGCATTTT; CDR3aa: CASSPTQGVNQPQHF
j_gene: TRBJ2-3; d_gene: NA; v_gene: TRBV11-3; abundance: NA; CDR3nt: TGTGCCAGCAGCTTAAAGGGGGGCACAGATACGCAGTATTTT; CDR3aa: CASSLKGGTDTQYF